Listed here are 9 T cell receptor beta chains from one sample, sequenced in a study of shared clonotypes between healthy human individuals. Assay: immunoSEQ multiplex PCR; the TCRdb copy retains only in-frame clones and omits some. In the table there are about 1.5 million clones, roughly 96% of which are singletons. Input material: naive CD4+ T cells sorted from blood. This sample's subset: CD45RA+ positively selected. Receptors originate from a man aged 25-45 years in good health.

The chain has TRBV28 and TRBJ1-4; D call uncertain. Trimming took off 4 bases at V and 4 bases at J, with 13 bases between the two ends. The germline V gene has CDR1 MDHEN and CDR2 SYDVKM. There are 15 residues in the CDR3. CDR3 in amino acids: CASSSQWAGNEKLFF. The CDR3 region has the DNA TGTGCCAGCAGTTCCCAGTGGGCGGGTAATGAAAAACTGTTTTTT. The full variable domain, in which reference TRBV28 and TRBJ1-4 provide the parts outside the CDR3, is DVKVTQSSRYLVKRTGEKVFLECVQDMDHENMFWYRQDPGLGLRLIYFSYDVKMKEKGDIPEGYSVSREKKERFSLILESASTNQTSMYLCASSSQWAGNEKLFFGSGTQLSVL.

The chain joins TRBV7-3 to TRBJ1-1, with no clear D. V shed 2 bases and J shed 3 bases, with 13 bases lying between them. The CDR3 is 15 amino acids. Germline-derived CDR1 and CDR2 are SGHTA and FQGTGA. CDR3 coding DNA: TGTGCCAGCAGCTTAGACGGGGTCCCAGACACTGAAGCTTTCTTT. This translates into CASSLDGVPDTEAFF.

This clone has a handful of counts. This rearrangement joins TRBV2 to TRBJ1-1; D gene unclear. This CDR3 spans 13 amino acids. V was cut by 5 bases and J by 3 bases, with 10 bases left in between. CDR1 and CDR2 (germline): SNHLY, FYNNEI. CDR3: CASSIDGYTEAFF. Written as DNA, the CDR3 is TGTGCCAGCAGTATTGACGGATACACTGAAGCTTTCTTT.

This rearrangement joins TRBV27 to TRBJ2-3; a weak D match, TRBD1 (5 bases). V was pared by 4 bases and J by 2 bases, with 13 bases between. The CDR3 is 15 amino acids. Per the germline V gene, CDR1 is MNHEY and CDR2 is SMNVEV (reference sequence). CDR3 nucleotide sequence: TGTGCCAGCAGTTGGGGCGGTAAGGTCACAGATACGCAGTATTTT. Translated: CASSWGGKVTDTQYF.

The chain recombines TRBV7-9 with TRBJ2-5; TRBD1 matches at 10 bases. Germline trimming cut 4 bases from V and 5 bases from J; bases unmatched to any gene: 10. The CDR3 length is 16 residues. Germline CDR1 SEHNR, CDR2 FQNEAQ (reference sequence). The CDR3 nucleotides are TGTGCCAGCAGCTCCCGACAGGGGGCATTATGGGAGACCCAGTACTTC. As protein: CASSSRQGALWETQYF.

In the case of this clone: Other DNA sequences in this sample translate to the same CDR3. The chain couples TRBV4-3 to TRBJ2-3; 9 bases are a match to TRBD2. The CDR3 spans 15 residues. V lost 3 bases, J lost 0 bases, and 1 base stayed unmatched. CDR1 is LGHNA, CDR2 YSLEER, per germline. CDR3 sequence: CASSHTSGSTDTQYF. The CDR3 DNA follows: TGCGCCAGCAGCCATACTAGCGGGAGCACAGATACGCAGTATTTT.

This chain joins TRBV14 and TRBJ2-3, with TRBD2 identical over 11 bases. J lost 7 bases, V lost 3 bases, and 9 bases had no gene match. Germline loops: CDR1 SGHDN, CDR2 FVKESK. The CDR3 covers 16 residues. The CDR3 spells CASSQFSGRAGNTQYF. The CDR3, as DNA: TGTGCCAGCAGCCAGTTTAGCGGGAGGGCCGGCAATACGCAGTATTTT.

This clone has only one observation. V and J are TRBV5-1 and TRBJ2-3, with 11 positions matching TRBD2. CDR1 is SGHRS and CDR2 is YFSETQ in the germline V gene. The CDR3 has 16 residues. V trimming: 4 bases; J trimming: 6 bases; junction bases outside the gene matches: 10. This CDR3 reads CASSMVLAGAADTQYF. The CDR3 DNA sequence: TGCGCCAGCAGCATGGTACTAGCGGGAGCTGCCGATACGCAGTATTTT.

The V gene is TRBV5-1, the J gene TRBJ2-2; possibly TRBD2 for D (6 bases). V was cut by 4 bases and J by 5 bases, with 12 bases left in between. Germline CDR1 SGHRS, CDR2 YFSETQ. CDR3 length: 14 residues. The CDR3 bases are TGCGCCAGCAGCAAGGGGACTGGAACCGGGGAGCTGTTTTTT. This encodes CASSKGTGTGELFF.